The 25 T cell receptor beta chains below all came from one sample that was sequenced in a study of blood T cell repertoires in COVID-19. The data were produced by immunoSEQ multiplex PCR, yet TCRdb's version contains in-frame clones alone and is incomplete. Seen here are over 80,000 clones, approximately 91% observed once, and the top ten hold 1.8%. Sequencing was done on a sample of peripheral blood. These receptors were taken from a human donor with active COVID-19. The donor label of this sample is uncertain.

The J gene is TRBJ2-7, the V gene TRBV12-5; 8 nucleotides match TRBD1. The CDR3 length is 17 residues. The germline V gene has CDR1 LGHNT and CDR2 FRNRAP. The junction had 15 bases not matched to a gene; V was cut back by 6 bases and J by 2 bases. CDR3: CASGSLGTGPMAYEQYF. CDR3 nucleotides: TGTGCTAGTGGCTCCTTAGGGACAGGCCCAATGGCCTACGAGCAGTACTTC. The full variable domain, with the rest looked up from reference TRBV12-5 and TRBJ2-7, is DARVTQTPRHKVTEMGQEVTMRCQPILGHNTVFWYRQTMMQGLELLAYFRNRAPLDDSGMPKDRFSAEMPDATLATLKIQPSEPRDSAVYFCASGSLGTGPMAYEQYFGPGTRLTVT.

The chain couples TRBV6-1 to TRBJ2-7, with 10 bases matching TRBD1. This CDR3 contains 16 residues. V shed 4 bases and J 4 bases; nucleotides not matched to a gene: 10. Germline lookup yields CDR1 MNHNS and CDR2 SASEGT. For the CDR3, the DNA is TGTGCCAGCAGTGCCCTGACAGGGGGCTCCGATTACGAGCAGTACTTC. Its protein product is CASSALTGGSDYEQYF.

The V and J genes are TRBV11-2 and TRBJ2-5; TRBD2 aligns across 8 bases. After removal of 5 bases from V and 5 bases from J, the junction contained 4 bases not matched to a gene. Germline values: CDR1 SGHAT, CDR2 FQNNGV. The CDR3 runs 13 residues. CDR3 sequence: CASSPRLAETQYF. CDR3 nucleotides: TGTGCCAGCAGCCCGCGACTAGCGGAGACCCAGTACTTC.

The rearrangement joins TRBV28 to TRBJ2-7, with 10 bases identical to TRBD1. In germline, CDR1 is MDHEN, CDR2 SYDVKM. The V and J ends lost 2 bases and 7 bases, in that order; junction bases with no gene match: 11. CDR3 size: 16 residues. The CDR3 coding sequence is TGTGCCAGCAGTTTAGGGTGGGACAGGGGCTTAGGTGAGCAGTACTTC. This sequence encodes CASSLGWDRGLGEQYF.

The genes are TRBV19 and TRBJ1-1, with D possibly being TRBD1 (6 bases). V was clipped by 4 bases and J by 5 bases, with 11 bases between them. Per the germline V gene, CDR1 is LNHDA and CDR2 is SQIVND (reference sequence). This CDR3 has 13 amino acids. CDR3 DNA: TGTGCCAGTAGTAACGAAGGGGGAACTGAAGCTTTCTTT. Its translation is CASSNEGGTEAFF.

The chain uses TRBV12-3 or TRBV12-4 and TRBJ2-1, with D unclear. This CDR3 has 13 amino acids. The V end was cut by 2 bases, the J end by 4 bases, with 6 bases between. The CDR3 DNA follows: TGTGCCAGCAGTTTATCTCCTTACAATGAGCAGTTCTTC. Its translation: CASSLSPYNEQFF.

The gene calls are TRBV5-1 and TRBJ2-5; D is possibly TRBD2 (6 bases). Trimming stripped 0 bases from V and 5 bases from J, with 17 bases between. CDR1 and CDR2 from the germline V gene are SGHRS and YFSETQ. The CDR3 has 16 residues. This CDR3 reads CASSLANWGGGETQYF. The CDR3, as DNA: TGCGCCAGCAGCTTGGCCAATTGGGGAGGAGGGGAGACCCAGTACTTC.

The V gene is TRBV28, the J gene TRBJ1-2, with TRBD1 matching 9 bases. The CDR3 contains 15 residues. Germline values: CDR1 MDHEN, CDR2 SYDVKM. Losses at the gene ends were 5 bases for V and 5 bases for J; bases not matched to a gene: 9. The CDR3 loop reads CASSQTGGAAYGYTF. CDR3 DNA sequence: TGTGCCAGCAGTCAAACAGGGGGCGCGGCATATGGCTACACCTTC.

A single count supports this clone. The chain recombines TRBV24-1 with TRBJ2-2; 9 bases match TRBD1. Germline CDR1 and CDR2: KGHDR and SFDVKD. The CDR3 runs 16 residues. The V gene end was trimmed by 3 bases and the J gene end by 5 bases; junction bases not matched to a gene: 6. This CDR3 reads CATSDGPGQGTGELFF. CDR3 DNA: TGTGCCACCAGTGATGGTCCGGGACAGGGAACCGGGGAGCTGTTTTTT.

V and J are TRBV7-6 and TRBJ2-5, with D possibly being TRBD1 (6 bases). Trimming took 4 bases from V and 4 from J, leaving 13 bases between them. Germline V lookup: CDR1 SGHVS, CDR2 FNYEAQ. This CDR3 comprises 14 residues. CDR3 DNA: TGTGCCAGCAGCTCCGGGGCAGGGGTAGAGACCCAGTACTTC. Residues: CASSSGAGVETQYF.

CDR3: CASSLRLGQGSEKLFF. The DNA of the CDR3 is TGTGCCAGCAGCCTACGTCTGGGACAGGGGTCCGAAAAACTGTTTTTT. J is TRBJ1-4 and V is TRBV14, with 10 positions matching TRBD1. CDR1 and CDR2 from the germline V gene are SGHDN and FVKESK. This CDR3 spans 16 amino acids. Germline trimming cut 4 bases from V and 8 bases from J; bases unmatched to any gene: 10. The full variable domain, rest sourced from reference TRBV14 and TRBJ1-4, is EAGVTQFPSHSVIEKGQTVTLRCDPISGHDNLYWYRRVMGKEIKFLLHFVKESKQDESGMPNNRFLAERTGGTYSTLKVQPAELEDSGVYFCASSLRLGQGSEKLFFGSGTQLSVL.

CDR3 region: CASSFRTRWDRGPNYGYTF. The CDR3 DNA follows: TGTGCCAGCAGCTTCCGAACCCGATGGGACAGGGGGCCTAACTATGGCTACACCTTC. This chain uses TRBV7-2 with TRBJ1-2; 12 bases align to TRBD1. Germline V gene sequence: CDR1 SGHTA, CDR2 FQGNSA. This CDR3 is built from 19 residues. The J segment lost 0 bases and the V segment lost 3 bases, leaving 11 bases of the junction unmatched.

CDR3 sequence reads: CASSLATGANQPQHF. The DNA of the CDR3 is TGTGCCAGCAGCCTCGCGACAGGGGCGAATCAGCCCCAGCATTTT. The V gene is TRBV3-1 (or the pseudogene TRBV3-2), the J gene TRBJ1-5, with 8 bases matching TRBD1. Germline CDR1 LGHDT, CDR2 YNNKEL (reference sequence). The CDR3 sequence is 15 residues long. With 4 bases clipped from V and 4 bases from J, the junction kept 6 bases outside the gene matches.

This chain's CDR3 is CASSPVLQETQYF. In DNA, the CDR3 is TGTGCCAGCAGCCCGGTTTTGCAAGAGACCCAGTACTTC. This rearrangement joins TRBV7-2 to TRBJ2-5, with D unresolved. Germline CDR1 and CDR2: SGHTA and FQGNSA. The V and J ends lost 5 bases and 2 bases respectively, with 9 bases between them. The CDR3 covers 13 residues.

The chain couples TRBV28 to TRBJ2-7, with D tentatively TRBD1 (5 bases). The germline V gene has CDR1 MDHEN and CDR2 SYDVKM. The CDR3 is 14 amino acids. The V and J ends lost 3 bases and 0 bases respectively, with 9 bases between them. CDR3 loop: CASSFDSLSYEQYF. The CDR3 nucleotides are TGTGCCAGCAGTTTTGACAGTCTCTCCTACGAGCAGTACTTC.

For this clone: Its ends do not fully match the called genes, so a read error is possible. The CDR3 loop reads CTISESKPGTTSGNTIYF. The CDR3 nucleotides are TGTACCATCAGTGAGTCGAAACCAGGGACTACCTCTGGAAACACCATATATTTT. The chain links TRBV10-3 to TRBJ1-3; D might be TRBD1 (5 bases). Per the germline V gene, CDR1 is ENHRY and CDR2 is SYGVKD. CDR3 length: 18 residues.

The chain carries TRBV19 and TRBJ1-1; 8 bases are a match to TRBD1. The germline CDR1 and CDR2 sequences are LNHDA and SQIVND (reference sequence). This CDR3 comprises 14 residues. V dropped 6 bases and J dropped 1; count of bases not matched to a gene: 4. CDR3 in amino acids: CASRRTGTNTEAFF. The CDR3 nucleotides read TGTGCCAGTAGACGGACAGGGACGAACACTGAAGCTTTCTTT. Full variable domain (remainder filled in from reference TRBV19 and TRBJ1-1): DGGITQSPKYLFRKEGQNVTLSCEQNLNHDAMYWYRQDPGQGLRLIYYSQIVNDFQKGDIAEGYSVSREKKESFPLTVTSAQKNPTAFYLCASRRTGTNTEAFFGQGTRLTVV.

V gene TRBV6-4 combines with J gene TRBJ1-5; D call uncertain. The ends were cut back, 6 bases at V and 0 bases at J, with 12 bases in the middle. Germline CDR1 is MRHNA and CDR2 is SNTAGT. CDR3 size: 15 residues. CDR3 sequence (DNA): TGTGCCAGCAGGAATGGGAGAGATAGCAATCAGCCCCAGCATTTT. This translates into CASRNGRDSNQPQHF.

The chain couples TRBV4-1 to TRBJ1-2; D is possibly TRBD1 (5 bases). The V end was cut by 6 bases, the J end by 1 base, with 9 bases between. The CDR3 covers 13 residues. Germline loops: CDR1 MGHRA, CDR2 YSYEKL. CDR3 in amino acids: CASRRQLNYGYTF. In DNA form, the CDR3 reads TGCGCCAGCAGGAGACAGCTTAACTATGGCTACACCTTC.

V is TRBV5-1 and J is TRBJ2-1, with D possibly TRBD1 on 5 matching bases. The CDR3 contains 12 residues. Germline V gene data show CDR1 as SGHRS and CDR2 as YFSETQ. Trimming stripped 3 bases from V and 7 bases from J, with 8 bases between. The CDR3 DNA sequence: TGCGCCAGCAGCTCGACAGTTAATGAGCAGTTCTTC. Protein product: CASSSTVNEQFF.

The chain has TRBV4-3 and TRBJ2-3; D may be TRBD1 (5 bases). The V end was cut by 1 base, the J end by 2 bases, with 10 bases between. This CDR3 spans 15 amino acids. Germline V gene data show CDR1 as LGHNA and CDR2 as YSLEER. The CDR3 DNA reads TGCGCCAGCAGCCAAGCTTGGGGCCCCACAGATACGCAGTATTTT. This translates into CASSQAWGPTDTQYF.

V and J are TRBV6-6 and TRBJ2-2, with 8 bases aligning to TRBD2. V lost 5 bases to trimming and J lost 4 bases; unmatched junction nucleotides: 15. This CDR3 is built from 18 residues. Germline V gene lookup returns CDR1 MNHNY and CDR2 SVGAGI (reference sequence). CDR3 in DNA: TGTGCCAGCAGTCCACTCCCTGGGCGGCGGGGGGTCACCGGGGAGCTGTTTTTT. Encoded protein: CASSPLPGRRGVTGELFF.

The CDR3 coding sequence is TGTGCCAGCAGCTTAGATAGGGGGCTCATTAATGAAAAACTGTTTTTT. Amino acid sequence: CASSLDRGLINEKLFF. The chain links TRBV11-2 to TRBJ1-4; 7 bases map to TRBD1. Germline V lookup: CDR1 SGHAT, CDR2 FQNNGV. The CDR3 contains 16 residues. The trim removed 0 bases at V and 4 bases at J, leaving 5 bases unmatched.

This chain links TRBV7-2 with TRBJ1-2, with 7 positions matching TRBD1. The CDR3 is made up of 13 amino acids. Germline CDR1 and CDR2: SGHTA and FQGNSA. Losses at the gene ends were 5 bases for V and 4 bases for J; bases not matched to a gene: 4. CDR3 region: CASSGQVFYGYTF. CDR3 nucleotides: TGTGCCAGCAGCGGACAGGTTTTCTATGGCTACACCTTC.

This clone has more than one count but fewer than ten. This chain joins TRBV7-9 and TRBJ1-5; D possibly corresponds to TRBD1 (5 bases). V gave up 3 bases and J gave up 5 bases, with 8 bases separating them. The CDR3 is made up of 13 amino acids. Looked up from germline, CDR1 is SEHNR and CDR2 is FQNEAQ (reference sequence). Written as DNA, the CDR3 is TGTGCCAGCAGCTTTAGGGGCGATCAGCCCCAGCATTTT. It codes for CASSFRGDQPQHF.